Listed here are 6 T cell receptor beta chains from one sample, sequenced in a study of blood T cell repertoires in COVID-19. Generated by immunoSEQ multiplex PCR, the TCRdb table keeps only in-frame clones and is missing some. Altogether over 90,000 clones are present, approximately 82% being singletons, with the ten largest covering around 9.8%. The source material was peripheral blood. The receptor source for this set is a man aged 55 to 70 with active or convalescent COVID-19.

The chain employs TRBV28 and TRBJ1-5; 7 bases agree with TRBD1. Germline-derived CDR1 and CDR2 are MDHEN and SYDVKM. Trimming took 0 bases from V and 3 from J; bases not matched to a gene: 14. The CDR3 length is 19 residues. The CDR3 is CASSLWGTASSHNNQPQHF. CDR3 in DNA: TGTGCCAGCAGTTTATGGGGGACAGCCTCCTCGCATAACAATCAGCCCCAGCATTTT.

For the CDR3, the DNA is TGTGCCAGCAGCGCGACTAGTCTAGCCAAAAACATTCAGTACTTC. It specifies CASSATSLAKNIQYF. V usage is TRBV7-2 and J usage is TRBJ2-4; possible D gene TRBD2, 6 bases. This CDR3 spans 15 amino acids. The V end was cut by 5 bases, the J end by 0 bases, with 11 bases between. Per the germline V gene, CDR1 is SGHTA and CDR2 is FQGNSA.

The V and J genes are TRBV2 and TRBJ2-5; 9 bases match TRBD1. Germline CDR1 SNHLY, CDR2 FYNNEI. The CDR3 sequence is 14 residues long. V shed 7 bases and J 4 bases; nucleotides not matched to a gene: 7. CDR3 sequence reads: CASNMDRGGETQYF. In DNA, the CDR3 is TGTGCCAGCAATATGGACAGGGGCGGAGAGACCCAGTACTTC.

CDR3 DNA: TGTGCCAGTAGTCAGAGGGACAGGGGACTCAATCAGCCCCAGCATTTT. Residues: CASSQRDRGLNQPQHF. The V call is TRBV19, the J call TRBJ1-5; TRBD1 agrees at 10 bases. Germline-derived CDR1 and CDR2 are LNHDA and SQIVND (reference sequence). This CDR3 has 16 residues. The V gene end was trimmed by 5 bases and the J gene end by 3 bases; junction bases not matched to a gene: 7. Complete variable domain (other parts from reference TRBV19 and TRBJ1-5): DGGITQSPKYLFRKEGQNVTLSCEQNLNHDAMYWYRQDPGQGLRLIYYSQIVNDFQKGDIAEGYSVSREKKESFPLTVTSAQKNPTAFYLCASSQRDRGLNQPQHFGDGTRLSIL.

The chain recombines TRBV19 with TRBJ2-6; 7 bases are shared with TRBD2. V lost 7 bases, J lost 2 bases, and 11 bases stayed unmatched. Germline V gene sequence: CDR1 LNHDA, CDR2 SQIVND (reference sequence). The CDR3 consists of 17 residues. DNA for the CDR3: TGTGCCAGTACCCGGGGGGTTGGCTATGCTGGGGCCAACGTCCTGACTTTC. Encoded protein: CASTRGVGYAGANVLTF.

The chain has TRBV9 and TRBJ2-3; 7 nucleotides match TRBD2. After removal of 0 bases from V and 1 base from J, the junction contained 5 bases not matched to a gene. In germline, CDR1 is SGDLS, CDR2 YYNGEE. The CDR3 runs 16 residues. The CDR3 loop reads CASSVVGGSGTDTQYF. As DNA, the CDR3 is TGTGCCAGCAGCGTAGTGGGAGGGAGCGGCACAGATACGCAGTATTTT.